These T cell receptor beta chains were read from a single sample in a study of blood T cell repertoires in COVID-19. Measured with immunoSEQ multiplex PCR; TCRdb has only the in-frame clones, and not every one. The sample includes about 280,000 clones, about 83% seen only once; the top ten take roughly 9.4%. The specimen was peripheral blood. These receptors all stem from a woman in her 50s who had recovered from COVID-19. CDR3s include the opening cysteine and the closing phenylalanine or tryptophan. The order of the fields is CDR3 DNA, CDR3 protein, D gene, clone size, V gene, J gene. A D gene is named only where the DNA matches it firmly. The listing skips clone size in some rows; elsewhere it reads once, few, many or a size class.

TGTGCCAGCAGGGGAGGACAGGGGGCCACCGGGGAGCTGTTTTTT	CASRGGQGATGELFF	TRBD1	few	TRBV2	TRBJ2-2
TGCAGCGGTACACAGGGATCGTCAGATACGCAGTATTTT	CSGTQGSSDTQYF	.	.	TRBV29-1	TRBJ2-3
TGTGCCAGCAGCCCGGACTGGGACACCGGGGAGCTGTTTTTT	CASSPDWDTGELFF	.	.	TRBV7-9	TRBJ2-2
TGTGCCAGTAGACGGGACACCAGCTCTGGGGCCAACGTCCTGACTTTC	CASRRDTSSGANVLTF	.	.	TRBV19	TRBJ2-6
TGTGCCAGCAGTGAATGGTATTCGGATGAGCAGTTCTTC	CASSEWYSDEQFF	.	.	TRBV2	TRBJ2-1
TGTGCCAGCAGTCCCGCCGGGTCGGCCTACGAGCAGTACTTC	CASSPAGSAYEQYF	.	.	TRBV6-2/TRBV6-3	TRBJ2-7
TGTGCCAGCAGGAATAGTTGGGAGGACTACACCATATATTTT	CASRNSWEDYTIYF	.	.	TRBV5-6	TRBJ1-3
TGTGCCAGCATGCGGAGCTCTGGAAACACCATATATTTT	CASMRSSGNTIYF	.	.	TRBV12-3/TRBV12-4	TRBJ1-3
TGTGCCAGCAGTGAACAAGACCCACCCGGGGGTTCACCCCTCCACTTT	CASSEQDPPGGSPLHF	.	few	TRBV6-4	TRBJ1-6
TGTGCCAGCAGTTCGGACTCGGCATACGAGCAGTACTTC	CASSSDSAYEQYF	.	.	TRBV27	TRBJ2-7
TGTGCCAGCAGCCAATCCGGGGGGTCCCGCACAGATACGCAGTATTTT	CASSQSGGSRTDTQYF	TRBD2	.	TRBV7-2	TRBJ2-3
TGTGCCAGCAGCCCCTCTAGCGGAACCTACGAGCAGTACTTC	CASSPSSGTYEQYF	TRBD2	.	TRBV5-4	TRBJ2-7
TGTGCCAGCAATTTAAAGCGTCAGCCCCAGCATTTT	CASNLKRQPQHF	.	.	TRBV28	TRBJ1-5
TGTGCCAGCAGGACCCCGGGACACTCAAATCAGCCCCAGCATTTT	CASRTPGHSNQPQHF	.	.	TRBV6-5	TRBJ1-5
TGTGCCAGCAGACCGACAGTGGGTCAAATCTACGAGCAGTACTTC	CASRPTVGQIYEQYF	.	.	TRBV6-5	TRBJ2-7
TGCGCCAGCAGGGGGACTAGCGGGGAACCCTACAATGAGCAGTTCTTC	CASRGTSGEPYNEQFF	TRBD2	.	TRBV10-1	TRBJ2-1
TGTGCCAGCAGCCTCATGCAGGGGCGGGAAAAACTGTTTTTT	CASSLMQGREKLFF	.	few	TRBV7-2	TRBJ1-4
TGTGCCAGCAGCGTAGGGTACTCTCTACCCGGCACAGATACGCAGTATTTT	CASSVGYSLPGTDTQYF	.	.	TRBV9	TRBJ2-3
TGTGCCAGCACCCACAGGGGGCGCGGGTTCTATGGCTACACCTTC	CASTHRGRGFYGYTF	TRBD1	.	TRBV11-3	TRBJ1-2
TGTGCCAGCAGTTCCCCATGGACAGCCTACCCGAACACCGGGGAGCTGTTTTTT	CASSSPWTAYPNTGELFF	.	once	TRBV6-2/TRBV6-3	TRBJ2-2
TGCGCCAGCAGCTTGGCGCCCACCAGGGGACAGGGAAACGAGCAGTACTTC	CASSLAPTRGQGNEQYF	TRBD1	once	TRBV5-1	TRBJ2-7
TGTGCCATCAGTGAAGGCCCCGCAGGGTACGAGCAGTACTTC	CAISEGPAGYEQYF	.	.	TRBV10-3	TRBJ2-7
TGTGCCAGCAGGGCAGGTTCATTCTCCTACGAGCAGTACTTC	CASRAGSFSYEQYF	.	few	TRBV2	TRBJ2-7
TGCGCCAGCACCCCTTTCCACAGGGGGTACACCGGGGAGCTGTTTTTT	CASTPFHRGYTGELFF	TRBD1	.	TRBV23-1	TRBJ2-2
TGCAGCGTTGCACAGGGGGCTCGGGAAAAACTGTTTTTT	CSVAQGAREKLFF	TRBD1	.	TRBV29-1	TRBJ1-4
TGTGCCAGCAGCCAAGTAAACGAGCAGTACTTC	CASSQVNEQYF	.	few	TRBV3-1/TRBV3-2	TRBJ2-7
TGTGCCAGTAGGGTCACAGGGGGTGAAAGCAATCAGCCCCAGCATTTT	CASRVTGGESNQPQHF	TRBD1	.	TRBV19	TRBJ1-5
TGCGCCAGCAGCTTGCTAGCGGGAGGGCCAGACTCCTACAATGAGCAGTTCTTC	CASSLLAGGPDSYNEQFF	TRBD2	.	TRBV5-1	TRBJ2-1
TGCAGTGCTAGTCGACGGGTCCCCGGGGAGCTGTTTTTT	CSASRRVPGELFF	.	.	TRBV20-1	TRBJ2-2
TGTGCCAGTCTTACCTCCGGGACAGAAATAGAAGGCTACACCTTC	CASLTSGTEIEGYTF	TRBD1	.	TRBV28	TRBJ1-2
TGTGCCAGTAGTAAACTAGCGGGAGGGGGCACAGATACGCAGTATTTT	CASSKLAGGGTDTQYF	TRBD2	few	TRBV19	TRBJ2-3
TGTGCCACCAGATACTCTGGAAACACCATATATTTT	CATRYSGNTIYF	.	.	TRBV15	TRBJ1-3
TGTGCCAGTAGTATCACGTTAGCGGGAGCCGGGGAGCTGTTTTTT	CASSITLAGAGELFF	TRBD2	.	TRBV19	TRBJ2-2
TGTGCCAGCAGCTTAATTCGGGGTGAAGCTTTCTTT	CASSLIRGEAFF	.	.	TRBV7-3	TRBJ1-1
TGTGCCAGCAGCCCCGGACAGTCTTATGGCTACACCTTC	CASSPGQSYGYTF	.	.	TRBV7-2	TRBJ1-2
TGCAGCGTTGACCGAACGGACAGTCTAGGAGGCTACACCTTC	CSVDRTDSLGGYTF	.	once	TRBV29-1	TRBJ1-2
TGCGCCAGCAGCCAAGATCCCCGGAGCGAAACAGATACGCAGTATTTT	CASSQDPRSETDTQYF	.	.	TRBV4-3	TRBJ2-3
TGTGCCAGCAGAACGGCCGGGGATACGCAGTATTTT	CASRTAGDTQYF	.	.	TRBV7-2	TRBJ2-3
TGTGCCAGCAGCCCAGACAGGGACAAAGGCACTGAAGCTTTCTTT	CASSPDRDKGTEAFF	TRBD1	.	TRBV7-6	TRBJ1-1
TGTGCCAGCAGCGTAAGGACAGGGGGCACGGGTACTGAAGCTTTCTTT	CASSVRTGGTGTEAFF	TRBD1	.	TRBV9	TRBJ1-1
TGTGCCAGCAGCCCCAACTTAGCGGGGGGGCTTATGCATGAGCAGTTCTTC	CASSPNLAGGLMHEQFF	TRBD2	.	TRBV5-6	TRBJ2-1
TGTGCCAGCAGCTTGAGACTAGCGGACAATGAGCAGTTCTTC	CASSLRLADNEQFF	TRBD2	once	TRBV7-9	TRBJ2-1
TGTGCCAGCAGTGGGGAGGGCGGATGGGGCTTCAATGAGCAGTTCTTC	CASSGEGGWGFNEQFF	TRBD2	.	TRBV6-4	TRBJ2-1
TGTGCCAGCAGTGAAAAAGGGGGCTTAGAAAAACTGTTTTTT	CASSEKGGLEKLFF	TRBD1	.	TRBV2	TRBJ1-4
TGTGCCAGCAGTTTTAGTATTACCGGGTACTTC	CASSFSITGYF	.	.	TRBV28	TRBJ2-4
TGTGCCAGCAGCCCCGGGGGGCGCGGGACCGGGGAGCTGTTTTTT	CASSPGGRGTGELFF	.	.	TRBV5-4	TRBJ2-2
TGTGCCACCAAGACTAGCGGAGCCTACAATGAGCAGTTCTTC	CATKTSGAYNEQFF	TRBD2	.	TRBV24-1	TRBJ2-1
TGTGCCAGCAGTATAAGCGGGAGTAGGAACGAGCAGTACTTC	CASSISGSRNEQYF	TRBD2	.	TRBV27	TRBJ2-7